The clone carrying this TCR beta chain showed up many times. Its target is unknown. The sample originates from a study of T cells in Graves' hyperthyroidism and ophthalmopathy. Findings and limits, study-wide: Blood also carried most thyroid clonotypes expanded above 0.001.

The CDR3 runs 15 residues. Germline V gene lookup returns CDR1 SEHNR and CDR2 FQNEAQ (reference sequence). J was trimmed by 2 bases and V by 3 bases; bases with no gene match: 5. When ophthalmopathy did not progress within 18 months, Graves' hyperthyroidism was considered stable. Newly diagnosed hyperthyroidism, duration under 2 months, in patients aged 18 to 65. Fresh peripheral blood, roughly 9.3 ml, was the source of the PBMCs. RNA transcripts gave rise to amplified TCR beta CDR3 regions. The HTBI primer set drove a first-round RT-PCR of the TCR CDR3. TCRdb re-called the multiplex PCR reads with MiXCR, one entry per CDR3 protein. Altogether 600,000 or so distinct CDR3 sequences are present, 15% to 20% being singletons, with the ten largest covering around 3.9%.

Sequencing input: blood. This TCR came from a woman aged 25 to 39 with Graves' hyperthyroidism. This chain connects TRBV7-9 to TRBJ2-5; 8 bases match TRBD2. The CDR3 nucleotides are TGTGCCAGCAGCTTGACTAGCGTCCCACAAGAGACCCAGTACTTC. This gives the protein CASSLTSVPQETQYF.